A selection of T cell receptor beta chains follows, all from one sample in a study of graft-versus-host responses after intestinal transplantation. These receptors lack a known antigen. TCRdb's table, derived via immunoSEQ multiplex PCR, lists solely in-frame clones and lacks some. Of about 150,000 clones in the sample, around 90% were seen once. This sample comprised unstimulated CD4+ T cells sorted from spleen or lymph node cells, obtained before intestinal transplant. The receptors originated from a human donor who received an intestinal transplant. Both conserved end residues are part of each CDR3. A D gene is named only where the DNA matches it firmly. Clone size, where shown, is once, few, many, or a class for clones that have expanded.

V	J	D	size	DNA	CDR3
TRBV28	TRBJ1-1	NA	NA	TGTGCCAGCAGATCCCCGGCGGGTACGGGGACTGAAGCTTTCTTT	CASRSPAGTGTEAFF
TRBV6-1	TRBJ2-1	NA	once	TGTGCCAGCAGTAACCAAGACGGGTGGGATGAGCAGTTCTTC	CASSNQDGWDEQFF
TRBV6-5	TRBJ1-2	TRBD1	once	TGTGCCAGCAATGGACAGGGAACTAACTATGGCTACACCTTC	CASNGQGTNYGYTF
TRBV6-6	TRBJ2-7	TRBD2	NA	TGTGCCAGCAGTTACCTTCTAGCGGGAGGTTCCTACGAGCAGTACTTC	CASSYLLAGGSYEQYF
TRBV30	TRBJ1-1	NA	NA	TGTGCCTGGAGTGTATCCCCCGCAGGCGCGACTGAAGCTTTCTTT	CAWSVSPAGATEAFF
TRBV5-6	TRBJ2-6	NA	NA	TGTGCCAGCAGCTTGGCCCCCAACTCTGGGGCCAACGTCCTGACTTTC	CASSLAPNSGANVLTF
TRBV5-6	TRBJ2-7	NA	NA	TGTGCCAGCAGCTTGGGTCGAGCCTACGAGCAGTACTTC	CASSLGRAYEQYF
TRBV19	TRBJ1-4	NA	NA	TGTGCCAGTAGTAATGGTCCAACTAATGAAAAACTGTTTTTT	CASSNGPTNEKLFF
TRBV7-2	TRBJ2-1	NA	NA	TGTGCCAGCAGCTTCAGCGTGAGCTCCTACAATGAGCAGTTCTTC	CASSFSVSSYNEQFF
TRBV7-9	TRBJ2-7	TRBD1	NA	TGTGCCAGCACCCGGGACAGGGTAAACGAGCAGTACTTC	CASTRDRVNEQYF